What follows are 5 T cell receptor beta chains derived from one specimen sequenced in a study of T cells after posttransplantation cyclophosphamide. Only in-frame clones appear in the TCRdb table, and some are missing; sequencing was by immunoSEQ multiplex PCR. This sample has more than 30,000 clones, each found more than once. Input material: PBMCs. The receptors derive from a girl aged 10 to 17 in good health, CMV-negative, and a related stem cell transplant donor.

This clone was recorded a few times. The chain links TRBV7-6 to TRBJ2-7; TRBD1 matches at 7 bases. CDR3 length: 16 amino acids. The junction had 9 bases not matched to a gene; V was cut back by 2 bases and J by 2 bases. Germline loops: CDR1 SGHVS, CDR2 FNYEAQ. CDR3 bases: TGTGCCAGCAGCTTAAGGGGGCGGGCAGGGACCTACGAGCAGTACTTC. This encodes CASSLRGRAGTYEQYF.

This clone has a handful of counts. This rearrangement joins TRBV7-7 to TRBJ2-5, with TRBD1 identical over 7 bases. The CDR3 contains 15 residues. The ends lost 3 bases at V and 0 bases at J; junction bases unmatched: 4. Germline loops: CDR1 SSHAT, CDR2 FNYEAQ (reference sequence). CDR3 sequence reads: CASSFRGQHQETQYF. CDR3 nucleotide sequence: TGTGCCAGCAGCTTTCGGGGACAGCACCAAGAGACCCAGTACTTC. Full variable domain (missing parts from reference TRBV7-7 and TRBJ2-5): GAGVSQSPRYKVTKRGQDVTLRCDPISSHATLYWYQQALGQGPEFLTYFNYEAQPDKSGLPSDRFSAERPEGSISTLTIQRTEQRDSAMYRCASSFRGQHQETQYFGPGTRLLVL.

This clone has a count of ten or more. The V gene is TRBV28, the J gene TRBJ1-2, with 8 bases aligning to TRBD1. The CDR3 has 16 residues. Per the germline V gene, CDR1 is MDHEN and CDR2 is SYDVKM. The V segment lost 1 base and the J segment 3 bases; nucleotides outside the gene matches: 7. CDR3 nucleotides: TGTGCCAGCAGTTTATTATCAGGGGGCGCATACTATGGCTACACCTTC. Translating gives CASSLLSGGAYYGYTF.

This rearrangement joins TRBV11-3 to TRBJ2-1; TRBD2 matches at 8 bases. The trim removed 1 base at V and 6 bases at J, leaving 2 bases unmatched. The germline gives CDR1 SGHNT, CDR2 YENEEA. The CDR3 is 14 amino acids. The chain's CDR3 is CASSLVSGVNEQFF. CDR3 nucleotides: TGTGCCAGCAGCTTAGTTAGCGGGGTCAATGAGCAGTTCTTC.

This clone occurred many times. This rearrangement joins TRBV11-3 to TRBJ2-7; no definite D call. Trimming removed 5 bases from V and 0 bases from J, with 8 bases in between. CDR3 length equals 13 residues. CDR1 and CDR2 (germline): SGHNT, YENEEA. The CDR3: CASSDSSSYEQYF. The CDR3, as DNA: TGTGCCAGCAGCGATAGTTCCTCCTACGAGCAGTACTTC.